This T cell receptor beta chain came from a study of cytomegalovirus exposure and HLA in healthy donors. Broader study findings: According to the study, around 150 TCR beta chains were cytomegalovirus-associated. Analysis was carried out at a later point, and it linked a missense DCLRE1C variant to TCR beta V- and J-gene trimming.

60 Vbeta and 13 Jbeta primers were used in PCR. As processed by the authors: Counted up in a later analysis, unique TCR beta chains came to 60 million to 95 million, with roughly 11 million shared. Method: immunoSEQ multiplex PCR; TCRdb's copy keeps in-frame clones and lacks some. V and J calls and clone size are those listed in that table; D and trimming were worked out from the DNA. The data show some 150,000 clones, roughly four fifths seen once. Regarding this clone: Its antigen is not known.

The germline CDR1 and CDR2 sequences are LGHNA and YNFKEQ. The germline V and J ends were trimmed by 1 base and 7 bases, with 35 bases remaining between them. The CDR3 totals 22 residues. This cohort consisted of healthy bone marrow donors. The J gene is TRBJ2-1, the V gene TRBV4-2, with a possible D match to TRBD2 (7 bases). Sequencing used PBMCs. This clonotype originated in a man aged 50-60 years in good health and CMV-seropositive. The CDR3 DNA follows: TGTGCCAGCAGCCAAGCCCTTCTAGGGGACCTTCTGGCGGGGGCGACGAAAAATGAGCAGTTCTTC. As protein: CASSQALLGDLLAGATKNEQFF.